This TCR beta chain originates from a study of cytomegalovirus exposure and HLA in healthy donors (dated by TCRdb to 2015 to 2018). Describing the broader study: In an earlier analysis of roughly 500 of the donors, 276 Gb of sequence data and about 110 million unique TCR beta sequences from about 180 million T cells were reported. Rather than using new phenotypic data, the later analysis identified candidate immune exposures from TCR beta sequences and from how often those sequences occurred across donors. In addition to the first cohort of 666 subjects, a separate validation cohort of 120 different subjects was used. On average, about 200,000 unique TCR beta nucleotide sequences were sequenced per donor among a few hundred genotyped donors of the cohort, with approximately 18% of those sequences being non-productive. A later analysis re-examined previously published TCR beta repertoires from more than 550 donors and added high-resolution HLA genotyping to investigate patterns of TCR occurrence. Donor age, sex, ethnicity and CMV serostatus were collected together with the repertoire data. Because of strong linkage in the cohort, roughly five DR-DQ haplotypes were treated as single units for association and clustering. All discovery cohort repertoires had been generated on a single sequencing platform. The aim of the study was to test whether cataloging public T cell receptors could identify signatures of past pathogen exposure. The genetic ancestry cluster associated with self-reported Caucasian donors included roughly 84% of the 398 genotyped donors. The study used immunosequencing to profile the T cell repertoires of 670 or so subjects and linked those repertoires to cytomegalovirus serostatus. Roughly 300 gigabases of sequencing data and approximately 85 million unique TCR sequences were included in an early release covering roughly 700 HLA-typed donors. An earlier analysis of 587 of the donors applied high-throughput TCR beta sequencing to assess whether each TCR beta V gene segment acted as functional or pseudogenic. Class I and class II HLA loci were covered by the typing at four-digit resolution. Typing coverage varied by locus: roughly 629-640 donors for A, B, C, DRB1 and DQB1; approximately 500 for DQA1; 606 for DPA1; fewer than 480 for DPB1. A later genetic analysis used genome-wide SNP genotypes for about 65% of the 666 donors, treating that subset as a discovery cohort. High-throughput TCR immunosequencing, statistical association of individual TCRs with disease status, and machine learning were combined to predict cytomegalovirus infection status.

The germline V gene encodes CDR1 SGDLS and CDR2 YYNGEE. The CDR3 starts with the cysteine, ends with the phenylalanine, and has 17 residues. CDR3 DNA only is kept here, 51 bases in frame from base 1. Clipping removes 0 bases from V and 2 bases from J, with 10 as the unmatched junction base count. The paper as a whole reports these results and caveats: The 87-base-pair reads could not distinguish some IMGT-functional V segments, including TRBV6-2 and TRBV6-3, so those segments were excluded. Because HLA typing was unavailable for some donors at each locus, only the typed subset was used in association tests. Immune exposure information for the cohort was limited to CMV serostatus. In both the original and validation cohorts, the classifier was reported to diagnose cytomegalovirus status with high specificity and sensitivity. Compared with equally common non-associated chains, HLA-associated TCR beta chains in a later analysis were more clonally expanded and had lower generation probabilities. Broadly in line with IMGT annotations, most TCR beta V segments showed up in productive rearrangements about 90% or about 30% of the time in an earlier analysis of a few hundred of the donors. According to a later genetic analysis, donors in an Asian-associated ancestry cluster had fewer N-insertions in productive TCRs than the approximately 700-donor mean. Only TCR beta chains were sequenced in this cohort, and the absence of alpha or paired-chain data limited detectable features. Correlated functional status among segregating V segments might be attributable to linkage disequilibrium, but an unknown experimental factor could not be ruled out. The authors suggested that the approach could potentially be generalized to other disease states and immunological phenotypes. A further reported finding was that TCR beta sequences accurately predicted the HLA-A and HLA-B alleles for most subjects in the first cohort. Sequencing depth was assumed to be roughly uniform across donors in the presence/absence analyses, though that assumption may not hold. In a later analysis, most CMV-associated TCR beta chains were found to appear HLA-restricted, with HLA associations seemingly driven largely by CMV exposure. Most TCR sequences were observed very rarely across donors, whereas some public TCRs were present in many individuals. The study gave a list of over 150 TCR beta chains associated with cytomegalovirus. According to a later analysis, parvovirus B19, influenza, CMV and Epstein-Barr virus appeared linked to several top co-occurrence clusters. Assigning TCR associations to individual alleles was difficult when HLA alleles, especially DR and DQ, strongly co-occurred. In a later genetic analysis, a missense DCLRE1C variant was associated with V-gene and J-gene trimming of TCR beta chains, and the association was replicated in an independent cohort. In a later analysis, the rate of TCR association differed among HLA loci, with DRB1 alleles having the most associated TCRs and HLA-C alleles having the fewest. At a false discovery rate of 0.05, a later analysis linked 15,000 to 20,000 TCR beta sequences to specific HLA alleles. A cluster of highly shared sequence variants was judged likely to represent a technical artifact of the sequencing pipeline. Because counts were too low, around 18 rarely observed V segments, including chromosome 9 orphons, were left out of the earlier analysis of several hundred of the donors. In vitro tests confirmed that a few of the cytomegalovirus-associated TCR beta chains recognize cytomegalovirus antigens.

The cohort was made up of around 720 healthy bone marrow donors. At the time of sampling, all cohort members were nominally healthy, though unrecorded immune exposures were likely present. The donor was CMV seropositive and was included in the group of almost 300 seropositive cohort members. A peripheral blood sample was collected from each donor, and TCR beta sequencing was performed on peripheral blood mononuclear cells. Genomic DNA was extracted from the blood cell samples with the Qiagen DNeasy Blood Extraction Kit. Library generation was performed with the immunoSEQ multiplex PCR assay. For the multiplex PCR, a mixture combining 60 forward primers for TCR Vbeta segments and 13 reverse primers for TCR Jbeta segments was used. The CDR3 region of rearranged TCR beta genes was amplified from genomic DNA by a multiplex PCR assay. The Illumina HiSeq System was used to sequence the amplified TCR beta libraries as 87-base-pair reads. The original pipeline was this. A later analysis counted approximately 76 million unique TCR beta chains across the 600 to 850 repertoires, and some 11 million of these chains were shared by at least two donors. Raw reads were error-corrected and collapsed into unique sequences by a nearest-neighbor algorithm in which closely related sequences were merged to remove PCR and sequencing errors. CDR3 sequences were aligned to IMGT reference sequences to assign V, D and J gene segments. For a sequence to be retained, at least a six-nucleotide match to both a V gene segment and a J gene segment was required. Rearrangements were called productive when the CDR3 lacked stop codons and stayed in frame with V and J; all others were non-productive. CDR3 was defined by IMGT convention, running from the second conserved V-encoded cysteine to the conserved J-encoded phenylalanine. Sequences without an unambiguous match to a single V gene segment were excluded from the earlier analysis of over 500 of the donors. In an earlier analysis of several hundred of the donors, V segments were called functional above 56.7% productive rearrangements and were called segregating when the between-donor standard deviation exceeded 5%. A statistical classification framework was developed to diagnose cytomegalovirus status using the catalog of TCR beta chain sequences. A later analysis assigned V and J genes by comparing TCR nucleotide sequences with IMGT/GENE-DB human TR gene sequences. In a later analysis, CDR3 sequences and most-parsimonious VDJ recombination scenarios were assigned using the TCRdist pipeline. In a later analysis, every TCR beta chain was defined by the combination of its CDR3 amino acid sequence and its V-gene family, and reads without a unique V-gene family were dropped. To address suspected cross-contamination and a sequencing artifact, a later analysis removed over 500 highly shared, low-generation-probability nucleotide sequences. In a later analysis, a clonal expansion index was calculated for each public chain from normalized within-repertoire ranks of inferred template counts. A later analysis computed generation probabilities with a VDJ recombination model fitted to out-of-frame rearrangements, and checked the results against IGoR. In a later analysis, TCR-TCR, TCR-HLA and TCR-CMV co-occurrence was scored with hypergeometric tests, and a repertoire-size bias correction was applied to TCR pairs. In a later analysis, false discovery rates were estimated by permuting HLA or CMV assignments 20 times. A later analysis grouped co-occurring TCRs with DBSCAN, adding TCRdist sequence similarity when clustering within HLA-allele-positive subsets. Repertoires with fewer than 30,000 or more than 120,000 public chains, plus five repertoires with anomalous nucleotide sharing, were excluded from co-occurrence clustering. This immuneACCESS table, as held by TCRdb, lists in-frame sequences with V and J called but not all clones. Of the missing ones, under half trace to an unresolved V gene in checked studies; the others have no known cause. The DNA gave D and trimming, while V, J and clone size come from that table. The sample profile shows tens of thousands of clones; roughly 70% of them were found once. 4.9% of the sample rests with the top ten.

With regard to this clone: This receptor's antigen is unknown. One base away there is no much larger clone; base qualities are not given.

The clonotype originates from a man aged 55 to 70 in good health and CMV-seropositive. The chain couples TRBV9 to TRBJ2-7; 8 bases in between match TRBD2. The specimen sequenced was PBMCs. The CDR3 region: CASSVAPLEREPYEQYF. The nucleotides read TGTGCCAGCAGCGTAGCCCCCTTAGAGCGGGAGCCCTACGAGCAGTACTTC.